Listed below are T cell receptor beta chains from one sample, sequenced in a study of T cells in Graves' hyperthyroidism and ophthalmopathy. TCRdb reanalysed the multiplex PCR reads using MiXCR and keeps one entry per CDR3 protein. Of hundreds of thousands of distinct CDR3 sequences listed, around 15% are singletons. Material for sequencing was blood. The receptor source for this set is a young woman with Graves' hyperthyroidism. Both conserved end residues are part of each CDR3.

TRBV12-3/TRBV12-4 | CASSSPYNEQFF
TRBV7-3 | CASREGAGELFF
TRBV29-1 | CSAPGRADEQFF
TRBV30 | CAFGTYYEQYF
TRBV29-1 | CSVDEVPNEQYF
TRBV7-6 | CASSLGASGRPSSYNEQFF
TRBV15 | CATSESRSSYEQYF
TRBV7-2 | CASSLKPGGEQFF
TRBV20-1 | CSARDRGQVRAYGYTF
TRBV11-2 | CASSGGTGKFTEAFF
TRBV10-3 | CATADRGLNSNQPQHF
TRBV6-1 | CASRRGSGSSYEQYF
TRBV7-9 | CASSHPIPGQGAKNIQYF
TRBV3-1 | CASSQELAAYNEQFF
TRBV12-3/TRBV12-4 | CASSLTLRLANTGELFF
TRBV19 | CASSIKGSPYNEQFF
TRBV6-1 | CAAGDYNEQFF
TRBV18 | CASSPEHRGSQETQYF
TRBV28 | CASQRGHSSYEQYF
TRBV15 | CATSTDRNTGELFF
TRBV7-8 | CASSQPTDRAIQYF
TRBV19 | CASISPGRRESGANVLTF
TRBV28 | CASGVTGRETEAFF
TRBV6-8 | CASSYCPRESGQNYGYTF
TRBV6-1 | CASRAGQTNTEAFF
TRBV18 | CASSPDRVGQPQHF
TRBV12-3/TRBV12-4 | CASSLGAGAAEAFF
TRBV7-2 | CASSSQTGGLYEQYF
TRBV7-3 | CASSSPASGATGLFF
TRBV6-5 | CASSYGLAGGNNEQFF
TRBV6-1 | CASSESVPRPLHF
TRBV9 | CASSVDGLGVGPREQYF
TRBV20-1 | CSAISEPSNYNEQFF
TRBV2 | CASRGIGTSYEQYF
TRBV28 | CASSLWGVPYF
TRBV12-3/TRBV12-4 | CASPPGGGLGREQYF
TRBV3-1 | CASSPTAFYEQYF
TRBV9 | CASSATGTAYNEQFF
TRBV6-5 | CASSYSTSGRLGTDTQYF
TRBV6-5 | CASSYESYEQYF
TRBV19 | CASRRVRNTEAFF
TRBV27 | CASSLRGPNMDEQFF
TRBV12-3/TRBV12-4 | CASTPGLAGQGDTGELFF